This T cell receptor beta chain was identified during a study of cytomegalovirus exposure and HLA in healthy donors. For this clone: The antigen remains unidentified.

The PCR made use of 60 Vbeta and 13 Jbeta primers. The protocol was immunoSEQ multiplex PCR, while the TCRdb copy is restricted to in-frame clones and leaves out a portion. The table has around 70,000 clones, 65% to 85% seen once. General study findings and limits: Later on, an analysis tied around 17,000 TCR beta sequences to HLA alleles at 0.05 false discovery rate. It was taken for granted in presence/absence analyses that sequencing depth across donors was roughly uniform. Later analysis demonstrated an association between a missense DCLRE1C variant and TCR beta V- and J-gene trimming. Previous analysis showed most TCR beta V segments were productive about 87% or about 30% of the time.

The TCR sequence derives from a man aged 65 to 79 in good health and CMV-seronegative. Sequencing was carried out using PBMCs.

CDR3 in DNA: TGTGCTAGTGGTGACTGGACAGATGAAAAACTGTTTTTT. Amino acid sequence: CASGDWTDEKLFF. V and J are TRBV12-5 and TRBJ1-4; tentative D call: TRBD1 (6 bases). The germline V gene has CDR1 LGHNT and CDR2 FRNRAP. The CDR3 runs 13 residues. Trimming took 5 bases from V and 6 from J, leaving 10 bases between them.